This TCR beta chain stems from a study of human T cells and chemical hapten exposure. Overall study: Each patient's scalp received weekly diphenylcyclopropenone throughout the approximately 25-week study.

A few counts support this clonotype. Its antigen is unidentified. Time point given: patch test 2, 6 weeks after DPC sensitization. Documented treatment: therapeutic diphenylcyclopropenone sensitization with weekly scalp DPC. The germline V gene has CDR1 MNHEY and CDR2 SVGAGI. The CDR3 is 14 residues long. The V segment lost 4 bases and the J segment 5 bases; nucleotides outside the gene matches: 7. Study-wide results and caveats: PT1 expanded TCR numbers tracked positively with patch test score.

MiXCR, run by TCRdb on the RACE reads, gives a single entry per CDR3 protein. The sample contains fewer than 100,000 distinct CDR3 sequences, 9.3% of which appear only once. This receptor was identified in a woman aged 40-49 years with alopecia areata. Some clones in this sample may be carry-over from other donors' samples. The chain is built from TRBV6-5 and TRBJ2-5; 7 bases align to TRBD2. The starting material was whole blood, obtained in connection with sensitization to the hapten diphenylcyclopropenone (DPC). The CDR3 sequence: CASSSPREAETQYF. DNA of the CDR3: TGTGCCAGCAGTTCCCCCCGGGAGGCTGAGACCCAGTACTTC.